This T cell receptor beta chain comes out of a study of shared clonotypes between healthy human individuals. In the study overall: Each donor had three CD4 naive, three CD4 memory, two CD8 naive and one CD8 memory plate.

The assay was carried out at the deep level. Replicate PCRs from sorted subsets contained roughly 200 ng DNA, which is tens of thousands of T cell genomes. Only in-frame clones appear in the TCRdb table, and some are missing; sequencing was by immunoSEQ multiplex PCR. The repertoire includes over a million clones, about 84% of them detected once, and around 0.61% sits in the top ten. The CDR3 totals 15 residues. J gave up 8 bases and V 6 bases, and 10 bases lay outside the gene matches. The V gene's germline CDR1 is SGHTA and CDR2 FQGNSA. Whole-study results and caveats: Though the depth was large, rarefaction showed that sorted-subset sequencing was incomplete.

In the case of this clone: Its antigen is still unknown.

The J gene is TRBJ1-4, the V gene TRBV7-2; 9 bases are a match to TRBD1. The sequenced sample was memory CD4+ T cells from PBMCs. As for subset: CD45RA-negative fraction. The origin of this receptor is a man between 18 and 29 years old in good health. Some clones in this sample may be carry-over from other donors' samples. CDR3 in amino acids: CASSSAGTGNEKLFF. The CDR3 nucleotides read TGTGCCAGCAGTTCCGCCGGGACAGGGAACGAAAAACTGTTTTTT.